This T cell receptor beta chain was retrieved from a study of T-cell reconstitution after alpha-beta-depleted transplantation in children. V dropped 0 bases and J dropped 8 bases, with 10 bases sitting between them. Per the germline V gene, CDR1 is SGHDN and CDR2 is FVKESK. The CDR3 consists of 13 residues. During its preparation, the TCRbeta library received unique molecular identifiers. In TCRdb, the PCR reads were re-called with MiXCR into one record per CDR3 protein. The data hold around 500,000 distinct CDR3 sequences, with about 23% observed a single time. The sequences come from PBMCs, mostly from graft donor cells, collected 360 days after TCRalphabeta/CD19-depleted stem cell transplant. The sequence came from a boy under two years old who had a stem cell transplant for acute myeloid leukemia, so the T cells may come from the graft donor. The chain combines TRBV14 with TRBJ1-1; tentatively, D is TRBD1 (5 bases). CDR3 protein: CASSQERGSEAFF. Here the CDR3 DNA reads TGTGCCAGCAGCCAAGAAAGGGGTTCCGAAGCTTTCTTT.